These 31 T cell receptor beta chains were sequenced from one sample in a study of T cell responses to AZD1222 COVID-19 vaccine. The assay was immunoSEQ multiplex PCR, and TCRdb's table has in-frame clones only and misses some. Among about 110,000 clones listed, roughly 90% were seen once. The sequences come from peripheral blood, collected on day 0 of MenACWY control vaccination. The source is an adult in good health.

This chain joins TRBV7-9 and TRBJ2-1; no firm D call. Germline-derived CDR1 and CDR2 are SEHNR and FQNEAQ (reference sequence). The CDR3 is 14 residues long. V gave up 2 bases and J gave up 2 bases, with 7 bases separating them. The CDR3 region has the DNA TGTGCCAGCAGCTTATTCTCAACCTACAATGAGCAGTTCTTC. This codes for CASSLFSTYNEQFF.

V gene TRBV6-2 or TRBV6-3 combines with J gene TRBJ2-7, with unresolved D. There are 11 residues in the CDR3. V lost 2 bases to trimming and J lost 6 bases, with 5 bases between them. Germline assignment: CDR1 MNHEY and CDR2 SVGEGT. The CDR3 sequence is CASSYPAEQYF. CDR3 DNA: TGTGCCAGCAGTTACCCTGCCGAGCAGTACTTC.

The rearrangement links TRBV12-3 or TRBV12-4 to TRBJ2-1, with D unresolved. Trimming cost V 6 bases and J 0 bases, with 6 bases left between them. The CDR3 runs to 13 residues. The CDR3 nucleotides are TGTGCCAGCAGCCCCTTCTCCTACAATGAGCAGTTCTTC. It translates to CASSPFSYNEQFF.

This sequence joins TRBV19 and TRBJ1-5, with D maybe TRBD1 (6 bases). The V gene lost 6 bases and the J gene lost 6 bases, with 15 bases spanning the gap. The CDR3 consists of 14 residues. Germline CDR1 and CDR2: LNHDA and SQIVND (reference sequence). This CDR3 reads CASSLDSAAQPQHF. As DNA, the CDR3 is TGTGCCAGTAGCTTGGACAGCGCGGCTCAGCCCCAGCATTTT.

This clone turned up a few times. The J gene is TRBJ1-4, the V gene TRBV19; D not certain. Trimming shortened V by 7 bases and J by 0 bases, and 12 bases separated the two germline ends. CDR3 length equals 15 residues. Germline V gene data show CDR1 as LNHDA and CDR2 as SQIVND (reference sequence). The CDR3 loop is CASTSGPATNEKLFF. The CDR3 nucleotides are TGTGCCAGTACCTCCGGACCCGCAACTAATGAAAAACTGTTTTTT.

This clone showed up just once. The CDR3 DNA sequence: TGTGCCAGCAGTGACGGACAGGGGTTAGAGACCCAGTACTTC. It yields the protein CASSDGQGLETQYF. The V call is TRBV6-1, the J call TRBJ2-5; 9 bases map to TRBD1. After removal of 3 bases from V and 4 bases from J, the junction contained 3 bases not matched to a gene. This CDR3 comprises 14 residues. Germline V gene data show CDR1 as MNHNS and CDR2 as SASEGT.

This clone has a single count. The CDR3 spells CSVENLTRTETFYQPQHF. The CDR3 DNA reads TGCAGCGTTGAAAATTTAACGAGGACAGAGACTTTTTATCAGCCCCAGCATTTT. J is TRBJ1-5 and V is TRBV29-1, with TRBD1 as a possible D gene (6 bases). The CDR3 covers 18 residues. Germline V gives CDR1 SQVTM, CDR2 ANQGSEA. Deletions cut 2 bases from V and 5 bases from J, with 25 bases between.

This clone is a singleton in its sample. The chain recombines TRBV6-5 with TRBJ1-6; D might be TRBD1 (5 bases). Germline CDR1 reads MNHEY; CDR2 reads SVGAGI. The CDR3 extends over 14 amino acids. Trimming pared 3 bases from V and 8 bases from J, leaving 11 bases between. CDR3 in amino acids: CASSYLGVDSPLHF. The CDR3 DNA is TGTGCCAGCAGTTATTTGGGGGTGGATTCACCCCTCCACTTT.

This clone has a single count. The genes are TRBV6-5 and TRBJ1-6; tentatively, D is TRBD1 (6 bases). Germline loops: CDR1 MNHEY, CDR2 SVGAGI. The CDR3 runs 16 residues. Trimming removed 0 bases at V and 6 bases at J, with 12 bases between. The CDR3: CASSYSRQGINSPLHF. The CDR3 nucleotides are TGTGCCAGCAGTTACTCGAGGCAGGGGATTAATTCACCCCTCCACTTT.

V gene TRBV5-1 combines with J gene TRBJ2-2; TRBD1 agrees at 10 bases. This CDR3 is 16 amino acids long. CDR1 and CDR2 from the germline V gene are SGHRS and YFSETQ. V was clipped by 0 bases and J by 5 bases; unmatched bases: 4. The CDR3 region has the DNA TGCGCCAGCAGCTTGGGACAGGGGGCGCCTACCGGGGAGCTGTTTTTT. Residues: CASSLGQGAPTGELFF.

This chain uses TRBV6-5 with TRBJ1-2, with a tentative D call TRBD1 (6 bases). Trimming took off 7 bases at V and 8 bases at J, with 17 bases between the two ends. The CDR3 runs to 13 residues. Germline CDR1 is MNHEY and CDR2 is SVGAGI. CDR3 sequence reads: CASKDRQSIGYTF. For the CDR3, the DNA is TGTGCCAGCAAAGACAGGCAATCGATAGGCTACACCTTC.

The CDR3 region is CASSQVGHISGNTIYF. CDR3 bases: TGCGCCAGCAGCCAAGTCGGCCATATCTCTGGAAACACCATATATTTT. The V gene is TRBV4-1, the J gene TRBJ1-3; D gene uncertain. Germline V gene sequence: CDR1 MGHRA, CDR2 YSYEKL. V was cut by 1 base and J by 0 bases, with 10 bases left in between. The CDR3 sequence is 16 residues long.

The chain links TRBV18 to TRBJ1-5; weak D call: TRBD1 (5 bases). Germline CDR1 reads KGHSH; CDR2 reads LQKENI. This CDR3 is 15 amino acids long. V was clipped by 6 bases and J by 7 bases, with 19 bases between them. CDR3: CASSTVPGQGQPQHF. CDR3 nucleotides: TGTGCCAGCTCCACAGTACCAGGCCAGGGCCAGCCCCAGCATTTT.

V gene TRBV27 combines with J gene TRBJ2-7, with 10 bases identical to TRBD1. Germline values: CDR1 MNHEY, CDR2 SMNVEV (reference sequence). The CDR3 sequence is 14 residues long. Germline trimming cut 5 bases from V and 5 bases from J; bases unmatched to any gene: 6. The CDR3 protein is CASSLGTGAHEQYF. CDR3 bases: TGTGCCAGCAGTCTAGGGACAGGGGCCCACGAGCAGTACTTC.

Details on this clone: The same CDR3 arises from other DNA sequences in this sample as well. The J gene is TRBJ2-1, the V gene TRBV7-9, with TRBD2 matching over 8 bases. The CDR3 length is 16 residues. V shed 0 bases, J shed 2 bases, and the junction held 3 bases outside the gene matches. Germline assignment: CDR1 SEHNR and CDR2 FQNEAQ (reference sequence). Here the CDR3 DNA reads TGTGCCAGCAGCTTAGCGTTAGCGGGGACCTACAATGAGCAGTTCTTC. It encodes CASSLALAGTYNEQFF.

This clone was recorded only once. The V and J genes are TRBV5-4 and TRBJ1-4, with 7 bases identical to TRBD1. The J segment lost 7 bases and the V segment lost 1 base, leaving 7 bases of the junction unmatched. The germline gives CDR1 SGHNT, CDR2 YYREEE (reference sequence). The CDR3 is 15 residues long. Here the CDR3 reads CASSLRTGEGEKLFF. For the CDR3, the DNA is TGTGCCAGCAGCTTGCGCACAGGGGAGGGTGAAAAACTGTTTTTT.

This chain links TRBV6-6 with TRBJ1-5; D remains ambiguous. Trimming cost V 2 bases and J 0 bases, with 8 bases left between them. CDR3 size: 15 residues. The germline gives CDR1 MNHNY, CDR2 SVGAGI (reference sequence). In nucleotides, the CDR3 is TGTGCCAGCAGTTACAAGTGGGATAGCAATCAGCCCCAGCATTTT. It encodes CASSYKWDSNQPQHF.

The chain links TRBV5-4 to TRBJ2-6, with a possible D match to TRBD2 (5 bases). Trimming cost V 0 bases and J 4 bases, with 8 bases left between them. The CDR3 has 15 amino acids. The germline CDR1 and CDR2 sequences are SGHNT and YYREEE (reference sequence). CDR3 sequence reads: CASSLEPGGANVLTF. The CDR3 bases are TGTGCCAGCAGCTTGGAGCCGGGAGGGGCCAACGTCCTGACTTTC.

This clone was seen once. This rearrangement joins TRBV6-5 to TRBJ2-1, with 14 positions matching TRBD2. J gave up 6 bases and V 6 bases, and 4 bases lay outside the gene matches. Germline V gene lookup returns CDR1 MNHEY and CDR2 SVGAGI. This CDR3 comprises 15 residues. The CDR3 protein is CASRRLAGGPNEQFF. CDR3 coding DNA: TGTGCCAGCAGGCGACTAGCGGGGGGGCCCAATGAGCAGTTCTTC.

CDR3 DNA: TGTGCCAGTCCCCCCCGGGGGCCGCAGTATTTT. Translated, it gives CASPPRGPQYF. This chain uses TRBV19 with TRBJ2-3; D may be TRBD1 or TRBD2 (6 bases each). V was pared by 8 bases and J by 10 bases, with 13 bases between. CDR1 LNHDA and CDR2 SQIVND come from the germline V gene (reference sequence). The CDR3 loop spans 11 amino acids.

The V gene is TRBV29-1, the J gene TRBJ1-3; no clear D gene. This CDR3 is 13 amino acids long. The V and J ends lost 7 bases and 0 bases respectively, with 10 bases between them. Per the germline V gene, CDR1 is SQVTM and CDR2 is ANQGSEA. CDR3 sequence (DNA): TGCAGCGCCGGAGAGTCCTCTGGAAACACCATATATTTT. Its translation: CSAGESSGNTIYF.

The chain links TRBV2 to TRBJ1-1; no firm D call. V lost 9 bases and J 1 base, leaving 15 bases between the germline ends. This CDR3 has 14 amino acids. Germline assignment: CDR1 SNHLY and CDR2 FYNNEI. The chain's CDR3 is CASTSPPTNTEAFF. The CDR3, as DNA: TGTGCCAGTACGTCACCCCCGACGAACACTGAAGCTTTCTTT.

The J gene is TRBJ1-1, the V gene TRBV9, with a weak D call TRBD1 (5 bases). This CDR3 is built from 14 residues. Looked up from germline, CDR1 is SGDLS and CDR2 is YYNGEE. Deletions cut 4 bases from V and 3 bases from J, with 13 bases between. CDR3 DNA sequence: TGTGCCAGCAGCTTCCGGGACGGACACACTGAAGCTTTCTTT. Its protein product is CASSFRDGHTEAFF.

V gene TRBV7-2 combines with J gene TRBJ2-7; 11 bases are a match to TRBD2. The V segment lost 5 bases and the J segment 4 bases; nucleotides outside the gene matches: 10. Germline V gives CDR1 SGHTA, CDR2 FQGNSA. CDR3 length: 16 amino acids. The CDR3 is CASSPHSGGAGYEQYF. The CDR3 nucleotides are TGTGCCAGCAGCCCTCATAGCGGGGGGGCCGGGTACGAGCAGTACTTC.

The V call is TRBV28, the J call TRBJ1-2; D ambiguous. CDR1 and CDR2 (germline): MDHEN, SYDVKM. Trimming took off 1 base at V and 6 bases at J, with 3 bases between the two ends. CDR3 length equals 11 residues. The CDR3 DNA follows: TGTGCCAGCAGTTTATATGATGGCTACACCTTC. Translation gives CASSLYDGYTF.

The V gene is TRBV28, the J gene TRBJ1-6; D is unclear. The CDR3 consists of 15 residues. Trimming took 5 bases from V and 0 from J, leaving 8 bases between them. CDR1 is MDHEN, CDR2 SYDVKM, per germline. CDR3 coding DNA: TGTGCCAGCAGTACAGAGAGCTCCTATAATTCACCCCTCCACTTT. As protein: CASSTESSYNSPLHF.

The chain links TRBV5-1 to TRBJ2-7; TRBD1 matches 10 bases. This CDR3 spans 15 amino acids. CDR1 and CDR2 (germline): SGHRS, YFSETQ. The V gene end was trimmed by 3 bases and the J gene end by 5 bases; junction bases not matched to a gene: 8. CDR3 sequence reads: CASSWTPGQGNEQYF. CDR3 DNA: TGCGCCAGCAGCTGGACTCCGGGACAGGGGAACGAGCAGTACTTC.

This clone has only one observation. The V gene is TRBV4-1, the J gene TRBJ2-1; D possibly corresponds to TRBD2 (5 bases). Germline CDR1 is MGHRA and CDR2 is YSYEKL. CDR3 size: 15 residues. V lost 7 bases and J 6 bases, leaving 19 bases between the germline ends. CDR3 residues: CASNPGASRSNEQFF. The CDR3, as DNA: TGCGCCAGCAACCCAGGAGCTAGCCGGTCCAATGAGCAGTTCTTC.

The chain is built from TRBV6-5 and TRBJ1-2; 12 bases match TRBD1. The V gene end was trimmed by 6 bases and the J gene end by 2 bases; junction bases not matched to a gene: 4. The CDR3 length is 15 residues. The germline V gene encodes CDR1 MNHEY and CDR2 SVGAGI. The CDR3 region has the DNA TGTGCCAGCAGCCCGGGACAGGGGGCCAACTATGGCTACACCTTC. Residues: CASSPGQGANYGYTF.

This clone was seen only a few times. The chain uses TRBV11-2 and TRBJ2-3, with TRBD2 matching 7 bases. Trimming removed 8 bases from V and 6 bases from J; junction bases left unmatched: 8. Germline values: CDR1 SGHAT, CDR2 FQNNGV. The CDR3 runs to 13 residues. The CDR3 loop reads CASQRGRGDTQYF. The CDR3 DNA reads TGTGCCAGCCAGCGGGGCAGAGGGGATACGCAGTATTTT.

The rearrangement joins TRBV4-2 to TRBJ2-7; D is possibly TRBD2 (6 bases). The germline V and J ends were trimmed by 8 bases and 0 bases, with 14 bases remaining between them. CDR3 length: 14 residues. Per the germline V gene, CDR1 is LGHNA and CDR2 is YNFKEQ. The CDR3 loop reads CASGAGRSSYEQYF. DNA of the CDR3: TGTGCCAGCGGCGCGGGGCGTAGCTCCTACGAGCAGTACTTC.